A selection of T cell receptor beta chains follows, all from one sample in a study of a mutant IDH1 vaccine in newly diagnosed glioma. TCRdb's copy holds only in-frame clones and misses some; the assay was immunoSEQ multiplex PCR. The sample records tens of thousands of clones, less than 90% being singletons. The antigens these receptors bind are not known. This material consisted of PBMCs, taken from a glioma patient whose treatment included an IDH1 peptide vaccine. Receptors originate from a man between 35 and 55 years old with glioma. The CDR3 runs from the conserved cysteine through the conserved F or W. The D gene is left open where the match is weak. The size of a clone is reported for some rows only, either as once, few or many, or as a class for expanded clones.

V gene	clone size	D gene	J gene	CDR3 DNA	CDR3 protein
TRBV4-3	-	TRBD1	TRBJ2-1	TGCGCCAGCAGCCAAGGGGGACAGGGGGGCTACAATGAGCAGTTCTTC	CASSQGGQGGYNEQFF
TRBV7-9	once	-	TRBJ2-4	TGTGCCAGCAGCTTAGTACGTGGTGGGAGAAACATTCAGTACTTC	CASSLVRGGRNIQYF
TRBV7-2	-	-	TRBJ2-2	TGTGCCAGCAGCCCAAGGACAGCGAACACCGGGGAGCTGTTTTTT	CASSPRTANTGELFF
TRBV28	-	TRBD1	TRBJ1-2	TGTGCCAGCAGGAGGGACAGCAACTATGGCTACACCTTC	CASRRDSNYGYTF
TRBV19	-	TRBD1	TRBJ2-6	TGTGCCAGTACTTACAGGACAGGTGGGGCCAACGTCCTGACTTTC	CASTYRTGGANVLTF
TRBV7-8	-	TRBD1	TRBJ2-6	TGTGCCAGCAGCCTCGGGCAGGGGGCACTCTCTGGGGCCAACGTCCTGACTTTC	CASSLGQGALSGANVLTF
TRBV4-1	-	TRBD2	TRBJ2-1	TGCGCCAGCAGATATGCGGGAGGGCCCTCCTACAATGAGCAGTTCTTC	CASRYAGGPSYNEQFF
TRBV7-2	-	TRBD1	TRBJ1-2	TGTGCCAGCAGCTTAGCGCTGGGACAGGGCTACACCTTC	CASSLALGQGYTF
TRBV27	-	TRBD2	TRBJ2-4	TGTGCCAGCAGACCCCCACTGGGACTAGCGTCGAACATTCAGTACTTC	CASRPPLGLASNIQYF
TRBV4-1	-	-	TRBJ2-2	TGCGCCAGCAGCCAAGAGGGGGTAACGAACACCGGGGAGCTGTTTTTT	CASSQEGVTNTGELFF
TRBV9	-	-	TRBJ2-2	TGTGCCAGCAGACCTTCAAACACCGGGGAGCTGTTTTTT	CASRPSNTGELFF
TRBV5-1	-	-	TRBJ1-5	TGCGCCAGCAGCTTGGCAGGGCGCAATCAGCCCCAGCATTTT	CASSLAGRNQPQHF
TRBV5-5	once	-	TRBJ1-5	TGTGCCAGCAGCCCCTACGGGTCCAAGGAACCCCAGCATTTT	CASSPYGSKEPQHF
TRBV5-1	-	-	TRBJ1-1	TGCGCCAGCAGCTTGCAGGTTCTCACTGAAGCTTTCTTT	CASSLQVLTEAFF
TRBV7-9	-	-	TRBJ1-3	TGTGCCAGCAGCTTAGGGGATCTCTCTGGAAACACCATATATTTT	CASSLGDLSGNTIYF
TRBV6-5	-	-	TRBJ2-2	TGTGCCAGCAGACGACCCGAGACCGGGGAGCTGTTTTTT	CASRRPETGELFF
TRBV18	-	TRBD1	TRBJ1-2	TGTGCCAGCTCACCCCCGACAGGGGGCGGTGGCTACACCTTC	CASSPPTGGGGYTF
TRBV15	-	TRBD1	TRBJ2-7	TGTGCCACCAGCAGAGCGAGACAGGGTCACGAGCAGTACTTC	CATSRARQGHEQYF
TRBV2	once	-	TRBJ2-1	TGTGCCAGCGAACCCCAGAGCTCCTACAATGAGCAGTTCTTC	CASEPQSSYNEQFF
TRBV5-4	-	TRBD1	TRBJ2-7	TGTGCCAGCTCCATGGGACAGGGGTTTTACGAGCAGTACTTC	CASSMGQGFYEQYF
TRBV6-1	few	-	TRBJ1-2	TGTGCCAGCAGTGAAAACAGTAACTATGGCTACACCTTC	CASSENSNYGYTF
TRBV5-1	-	-	TRBJ2-7	TGCGCCAGCAGCTTGGAGGGGGGCGAGCAGTACTTC	CASSLEGGEQYF
TRBV5-4	once	-	TRBJ1-5	TGTGCCAGCAGCTTGGTTCCGGGGATCAATCAGCCCCAGCATTTT	CASSLVPGINQPQHF
TRBV19	-	TRBD1	TRBJ2-7	TGTGCCAGTAGCCGGGACAGTTCCTACGAGCAGTACTTC	CASSRDSSYEQYF
TRBV7-7	-	-	TRBJ2-3	TGTGCCAGCAGCTTAGCGCTTGGCTCCGCGGATACGCAGTATTTT	CASSLALGSADTQYF
TRBV6-5	-	TRBD1	TRBJ2-7	TGTGCCAGCAGTTACTCGTGGGGACAGGGGTACGAGCAGTACTTC	CASSYSWGQGYEQYF
TRBV27	-	-	TRBJ2-6	TGTGCCAGCAGTTTGCGCGGGGCCAACGTCCTGACTTTC	CASSLRGANVLTF
TRBV7-9	once	-	TRBJ2-5	TGTGCCAGCAGCTTAAGCGTAGAGACCCAGTACTTC	CASSLSVETQYF
TRBV6-4	-	-	TRBJ2-1	TGTGCCAGCAGTGACTCGCCTAGGGTCAATGAGCAGTTCTTC	CASSDSPRVNEQFF
TRBV19	-	TRBD1	TRBJ2-7	TGTGCCAGTAGCCTTAAGGGGGCAGGTGTGCACGAGCAGTACTTC	CASSLKGAGVHEQYF
TRBV7-3	-	TRBD2	TRBJ2-1	TGTGCCAGCAGCCCTAGCGGGACCAACAATGAGCAGTTCTTC	CASSPSGTNNEQFF
TRBV5-1	-	TRBD1	TRBJ2-7	TGCGCCAGCAGCTTGGGGACAGGGGTCTACGAGCAGTACTTC	CASSLGTGVYEQYF
TRBV27	-	-	TRBJ2-3	TGTGCCAGCAGTTTAAAGGGCACAGATACGCAGTATTTT	CASSLKGTDTQYF
TRBV6-5	-	TRBD2	TRBJ2-1	TGTGCCAGCAGGACGACTAGCGGTTACAATGAGCAGTTCTTC	CASRTTSGYNEQFF
TRBV7-2	-	-	TRBJ1-5	TGTGCCAGCAGCTTGACAGGCCAGCCCCAGCATTTT	CASSLTGQPQHF
TRBV9	-	TRBD1	TRBJ2-5	TGTGCCAGCAGCGTATGGGGGACAGAAAAAGAGACCCAGTACTTC	CASSVWGTEKETQYF
TRBV9	-	-	TRBJ2-5	TGTGCCAGCAGCGTAGGGAGGGCGTACCAAGAGACCCAGTACTTC	CASSVGRAYQETQYF
TRBV7-3	-	TRBD1	TRBJ1-2	TGTGCCAGCAGCTTGGTCCCCGGACAGGGGGCTTCAAACTATGGCTACACCTTC	CASSLVPGQGASNYGYTF
TRBV7-2	-	TRBD2	TRBJ2-6	TGTGCCAGCAGCTTAGGAGCGGGGCTTTCTGGGGCCAACGTCCTGACTTTC	CASSLGAGLSGANVLTF
TRBV2	-	-	TRBJ2-5	TGTGCCAGCAGTAAGATGGACTCGCGAATGGAGACCCAGTACTTC	CASSKMDSRMETQYF
TRBV20-1	-	-	TRBJ1-2	TGCAGTGCAACGAATTGGGGCTACACCTTC	CSATNWGYTF
TRBV6-5	few	-	TRBJ1-5	TGTGCCAGCAGCCGTGGGGGAAATCAGCCCCAGCATTTT	CASSRGGNQPQHF
TRBV7-2	-	TRBD2	TRBJ2-2	TGTGCCAGCAGCTTGACTAGCGGAGCGAACACCGGGGAGCTGTTTTTT	CASSLTSGANTGELFF
TRBV9	-	-	TRBJ1-2	TGTGCCAGCAGCGTAGGGGCGGAGAACTATGGCTACACCTTC	CASSVGAENYGYTF
TRBV28	-	-	TRBJ2-7	TGTGCCGCGGGCCGGGAATTGACCTACGAGCAGTACTTC	CAAGRELTYEQYF